Presented here are 11 T cell receptor beta chains from one specimen sequenced in a study of T cell responses to AZD1222 COVID-19 vaccine. Data came from immunoSEQ multiplex PCR; TCRdb stores just in-frame clones and leaves some out. Altogether some 120,000 clones are present, about 93% being singletons, with the ten largest covering about 0.91%. The sample was peripheral blood, taken on day 0 of AZD1222 vaccination. Every receptor here comes from an adult in good health.

The chain recombines TRBV7-9 with TRBJ1-2, with a weak D call TRBD1 (5 bases). Trimming left V 4 bases short and J 4 bases short, with 19 bases between. Germline V gives CDR1 SEHNR, CDR2 FQNEAQ (reference sequence). This CDR3 spans 16 amino acids. The DNA of the CDR3 is TGTGCCAGCAGCTCCCCAGGGTTGCAGGGCGGCTATGGCTACACCTTC. This sequence encodes CASSSPGLQGGYGYTF. The variable domain in full, with the rest retrieved from reference TRBV7-9 and TRBJ1-2, is DTGVSQNPRHKITKRGQNVTFRCDPISEHNRLYWYRQTLGQGPEFLTYFQNEAQLEKSRLLSDRFSAERPKGSFSTLEIQRTEQGDSAMYLCASSSPGLQGGYGYTFGSGTRLTVV.

The rearrangement joins TRBV7-8 to TRBJ1-2; 9 bases align to TRBD1. In germline, CDR1 is SGHVS, CDR2 FQNEAQ. J lost 4 bases, V lost 1 base, and 4 bases had no gene match. The CDR3 has 15 residues. CDR3 nucleotides: TGTGCCAGCAGCTTAGTACAGGGGGCCGCCTATGGCTACACCTTC. It codes for CASSLVQGAAYGYTF.

V and J are TRBV18 and TRBJ1-5; D is possibly TRBD1 (5 bases). Trimming removed 3 bases at V and 5 bases at J, with 11 bases between. The CDR3 length is 14 residues. Looked up from germline, CDR1 is KGHSH and CDR2 is LQKENI. CDR3 protein: CASSPQGVDQPQHF. For the CDR3, the DNA is TGTGCCAGCTCACCTCAGGGAGTGGATCAGCCCCAGCATTTT.

This clone occurred once. The chain couples TRBV13 to TRBJ2-2; maybe TRBD2 (6 bases). The germline gives CDR1 PRHDT, CDR2 FYEKMQ (reference sequence). The CDR3 is made up of 16 amino acids. Trimming removed 6 bases from V and 4 bases from J, with 18 bases in between. CDR3 DNA: TGTGCCAGCAGTTCGAGACTAGAGTACCCCACCGGGGAGCTGTTTTTT. Translated, it gives CASSSRLEYPTGELFF.

This clone has only one observation. The chain joins TRBV6-2 or TRBV6-3 to TRBJ2-1; D is unclear. V was cut by 2 bases and J by 8 bases, with 4 bases left in between. This CDR3 region has 11 residues. The germline CDR1 and CDR2 sequences are MNHEY and SVGEGT. In nucleotides, the CDR3 is TGTGCCAGCAGTTACATGCATGAGCAGTTCTTC. Translating it yields CASSYMHEQFF.

V is TRBV11-2 and J is TRBJ2-3, with a tentative D call TRBD1 (5 bases). This CDR3 has 15 amino acids. V was cut by 5 bases and J by 0 bases, with 12 bases left in between. Germline V gene sequence: CDR1 SGHAT, CDR2 FQNNGV. The DNA for the CDR3 is TGTGCCAGCAGCCCGAATAGGGGAAGCACAGATACGCAGTATTTT. Protein: CASSPNRGSTDTQYF.

CDR3 bases: TGCGCCAGCAGCTTTGACAGTTTTAGATCTGATACGCAGTATTTT. Translating it yields CASSFDSFRSDTQYF. The genes are TRBV5-1 and TRBJ2-3, with D perhaps TRBD1 (5 bases). Germline CDR1 and CDR2: SGHRS and YFSETQ. This CDR3 comprises 15 residues. The V end lost 2 bases, the J end lost 6 bases, and 16 bases lay between the germline ends.

CDR3 DNA sequence: TGTGCCAGTAGTACGATAACAGGAGACTACTCTGGGGCCAACGTCCTGACTTTC. The encoded protein is CASSTITGDYSGANVLTF. This rearrangement joins TRBV19 to TRBJ2-6, with D perhaps assigned TRBD1 or TRBD2 (5 bases each). V lost 4 bases to trimming and J lost 0 bases, with 16 bases between them. Germline-derived CDR1 and CDR2 are LNHDA and SQIVND (reference sequence). This CDR3 has 18 residues.

The chain employs TRBV9 and TRBJ2-7; D ambiguous. Germline CDR1 and CDR2: SGDLS and YYNGEE. Trimming pared 0 bases from V and 0 bases from J, leaving 13 bases between. This CDR3 region has 16 residues. In nucleotides, the CDR3 is TGTGCCAGCAGCGTAGGAGGTGGTGGAAGCTCCTACGAGCAGTACTTC. Translated: CASSVGGGGSSYEQYF.

The chain joins TRBV6-5 to TRBJ1-2, with 7 nucleotides matching TRBD1. Per germline, CDR1 MNHEY and CDR2 SVGAGI. This CDR3 contains 14 residues. Losses at the gene ends were 5 bases for V and 5 bases for J; bases not matched to a gene: 8. Written as DNA, the CDR3 is TGTGCCAGCAGTCTCCGACAGGGATCATATGGCTACACCTTC. Amino acid sequence: CASSLRQGSYGYTF.

V is TRBV3-1 (or the pseudogene TRBV3-2) and J is TRBJ1-1; tentative D call: TRBD1 (5 bases). The V and J ends lost 4 bases and 1 base respectively, with 7 bases between them. In germline, CDR1 is LGHDT, CDR2 YNNKEL (reference sequence). The CDR3 contains 13 residues. CDR3 in amino acids: CASSRGGNTEAFF. Here the CDR3 DNA reads TGTGCCAGCAGCCGTGGGGGGAACACTGAAGCTTTCTTT.